The 27 T cell receptor beta chains reported below all come from one sample, sequenced in a study of cytomegalovirus exposure and HLA in healthy donors. Measured with immunoSEQ multiplex PCR; TCRdb has only the in-frame clones, and not every one. The profile covers approximately 53,000 clones, with around 94% appearing a single time and approximately 1.4% taken by the ten largest. Sequenced: PBMCs. These receptors all stem from a young man in good health and CMV-seronegative.

The V and J genes are TRBV19 and TRBJ2-3; the D is unclear. The V gene lost 8 bases and the J gene lost 0 bases, with 12 bases spanning the gap. Germline lookup yields CDR1 LNHDA and CDR2 SQIVND (reference sequence). The CDR3 sequence is 14 residues long. The DNA of the CDR3 is TGTGCCAGTTCTCTGGGCGTAAGCACAGATACGCAGTATTTT. Protein product: CASSLGVSTDTQYF. The whole variable domain, remainder taken from reference TRBV19 and TRBJ2-3, is DGGITQSPKYLFRKEGQNVTLSCEQNLNHDAMYWYRQDPGQGLRLIYYSQIVNDFQKGDIAEGYSVSREKKESFPLTVTSAQKNPTAFYLCASSLGVSTDTQYFGPGTRLTVL.

The table lists this clone with a few counts. V gene TRBV18 combines with J gene TRBJ1-5; the match to TRBD1 covers 8 bases. The CDR3 has 14 amino acids. J was trimmed by 4 bases and V by 5 bases; bases with no gene match: 4. Germline-derived CDR1 and CDR2 are KGHSH and LQKENI. Here the CDR3 DNA reads TGTGCCAGCTCAGCCACAGGGGGAAATCAGCCCCAGCATTTT. Translation: CASSATGGNQPQHF.

J is TRBJ2-1 and V is TRBV11-2; 8 bases align to TRBD2. Per the germline V gene, CDR1 is SGHAT and CDR2 is FQNNGV. The CDR3 covers 17 residues. V lost 5 bases, J lost 4 bases, and 13 bases stayed unmatched. The CDR3 DNA follows: TGTGCCAGCAGCCCCCTCCCTAGCCGGGGGGGGTACAATGAGCAGTTCTTC. Its translation: CASSPLPSRGGYNEQFF.

The rearrangement links TRBV27 to TRBJ1-5; D remains ambiguous. This CDR3 contains 16 residues. Germline-derived CDR1 and CDR2 are MNHEY and SMNVEV (reference sequence). V was pared by 3 bases and J by 5 bases, with 17 bases between. The CDR3 region is CASSLSRTGAHQPQHF. The DNA for the CDR3 is TGTGCCAGCAGTTTGTCCAGGACGGGAGCCCATCAGCCCCAGCATTTT.

V usage is TRBV11-3 and J usage is TRBJ2-4; D is unclear. V was clipped by 5 bases and J by 3 bases, with 17 bases between them. The CDR3 covers 16 residues. Germline lookup yields CDR1 SGHNT and CDR2 YENEEA. The CDR3 protein is CASSPRSLDGKNIQYF. The CDR3 DNA reads as TGTGCCAGCAGCCCACGGAGCTTAGACGGCAAAAACATTCAGTACTTC.

The chain recombines TRBV20-1 with TRBJ2-3; D might be TRBD1 (6 bases). This CDR3 region has 11 residues. Germline lookup yields CDR1 DFQATT and CDR2 SNEGSKA (reference sequence). The V and J ends lost 8 bases and 1 base respectively, with 7 bases between them. The CDR3 reads CSRTGTDTQYF. In DNA form, the CDR3 reads TGCAGTAGGACAGGCACAGATACGCAGTATTTT.

The gene calls are TRBV28 and TRBJ2-5; D unresolved. From germline, CDR1 is MDHEN and CDR2 SYDVKM. V shed 2 bases and J shed 2 bases, with 12 bases lying between them. This CDR3 contains 15 residues. The CDR3 DNA reads TGTGCCAGCAGTTTACCCGGGTCGGCACAAGAGACCCAGTACTTC. Translated: CASSLPGSAQETQYF.

The J gene is TRBJ2-5, the V gene TRBV5-1; D is possibly TRBD2 (6 bases). CDR1 and CDR2 (germline): SGHRS, YFSETQ. The V gene lost 0 bases and the J gene lost 3 bases, with 9 bases spanning the gap. This CDR3 contains 14 residues. The CDR3 nucleotides are TGCGCCAGCAGCTTGGCCGGGACTGAAGAGACCCAGTACTTC. This sequence encodes CASSLAGTEETQYF.

V usage is TRBV9 and J usage is TRBJ2-7; D perhaps matches TRBD2 (6 bases). The length of the CDR3 is 13 residues. V lost 0 bases and J lost 7, with 11 bases in between. Germline CDR1 reads SGDLS; CDR2 reads YYNGEE. The CDR3 nucleotides read TGTGCCAGCAGCGTAGCTACGGCGGGAGAGCAGTACTTC. Encoded protein: CASSVATAGEQYF. Full variable domain (rest looked up from reference TRBV9 and TRBJ2-7): DSGVTQTPKHLITATGQRVTLRCSPRSGDLSVYWYQQSLDQGLQFLIQYYNGEERAKGNILERFSAQQFPDLHSELNLSSLELGDSALYFCASSVATAGEQYFGPGTRLTVT.

The CDR3 coding sequence is TGTGCCAGCAGCTGGACTAGCTCAGGCACAGATACGCAGTATTTT. Protein sequence: CASSWTSSGTDTQYF. The V gene is TRBV6-6, the J gene TRBJ2-3; 8 bases are a match to TRBD2. V lost 6 bases and J lost 1; bases outside the gene matches: 6. This CDR3 region has 15 residues. Looked up from germline, CDR1 is MNHNY and CDR2 is SVGAGI (reference sequence).

The table lists this clone with a few counts. V gene TRBV6-4 combines with J gene TRBJ2-3, with 10 bases identical to TRBD1. The germline V gene has CDR1 MRHNA and CDR2 SNTAGT. The CDR3 has 15 residues. Trimming cost V 7 bases and J 2 bases; bases outside gene matches: 6. The CDR3, as DNA: TGTGCCAGCACCGCCGGGACAGGGGACACAGATACGCAGTATTTT. Encoded protein: CASTAGTGDTDTQYF.

CDR3 nucleotides: TGTGCCTGGACCGGAGGAGGGGGGGGAAAAGGGGAAAAACTGTTTTTT. It specifies CAWTGGGGGKGEKLFF. The chain has TRBV30 and TRBJ1-4; D is perhaps TRBD1 (6 bases). CDR3 length: 16 amino acids. Trimming removed 4 bases from V and 8 bases from J, with 23 bases in between. The V gene's germline CDR1 is GTSNPN and CDR2 SVGIG (reference sequence).

The chain links TRBV29-1 to TRBJ1-1; D might be TRBD1 (6 bases). V lost 6 bases to trimming and J lost 4 bases, with 18 bases between them. This CDR3 contains 14 residues. CDR1 is SQVTM, CDR2 ANQGSEA, per germline. CDR3 sequence: CSVDTGGRATEAFF. The CDR3 region has the DNA TGCAGCGTGGACACGGGGGGGCGGGCCACTGAAGCTTTCTTT.

The CDR3 DNA sequence: TGTGCCAGCAGCTTCGGGACATTCGGAGATACGCAGTATTTT. It specifies CASSFGTFGDTQYF. The chain recombines TRBV5-6 with TRBJ2-3, with D possibly matching TRBD1 (6 bases). V shed 2 bases and J shed 5 bases, with 12 bases lying between them. The germline V gene encodes CDR1 SGHDT and CDR2 YYEEEE. CDR3 size: 14 residues.

This chain connects TRBV11-3 to TRBJ1-5; D ambiguous. This CDR3 spans 14 amino acids. The germline V and J ends were trimmed by 0 bases and 5 bases, with 8 bases remaining between them. The germline V gene encodes CDR1 SGHNT and CDR2 YENEEA. The CDR3 loop reads CASSLDGGDQPQHF. The CDR3, as DNA: TGTGCCAGCAGCTTAGACGGAGGAGATCAGCCCCAGCATTTT.

The V call is TRBV14, the J call TRBJ1-4; no clear D. CDR3 length: 14 residues. Per the germline V gene, CDR1 is SGHDN and CDR2 is FVKESK. V was pared by 1 base and J by 6 bases, with 9 bases between. The CDR3 loop reads CASSQVPSDEKLFF. In nucleotides, the CDR3 is TGTGCCAGCAGCCAAGTACCTAGCGATGAAAAACTGTTTTTT.

The J gene is TRBJ2-5, the V gene TRBV7-2; tentative D call: TRBD1 (6 bases). CDR3 length equals 13 residues. CDR1 is SGHTA and CDR2 is FQGNSA in the germline V gene. The V end was cut by 3 bases, the J end by 6 bases, with 11 bases between. CDR3 in amino acids: CASSFYREQTQYF. The CDR3 nucleotides are TGTGCCAGCAGCTTCTACAGGGAACAGACCCAGTACTTC.

This chain links TRBV30 with TRBJ1-5; no clear D. The CDR3 is 13 amino acids. Trimming left V 1 base short and J 5 bases short, with 9 bases between. CDR1 is GTSNPN and CDR2 is SVGIG in the germline V gene (reference sequence). CDR3 DNA sequence: TGTGCCTGGAGTGGAGGCCCCCATCAGCCCCAGCATTTT. Amino acids: CAWSGGPHQPQHF.

V and J are TRBV7-2 and TRBJ2-5; D is unclear. V lost 0 bases and J 5 bases, leaving 13 bases between the germline ends. The CDR3 has 15 amino acids. The germline CDR1 and CDR2 sequences are SGHTA and FQGNSA. The CDR3 DNA follows: TGTGCCAGCAGCTTAGCGCTAGTCTCTCGGGAGACCCAGTACTTC. This sequence encodes CASSLALVSRETQYF.

V is TRBV27 and J is TRBJ2-7; D is ambiguous. From germline, CDR1 is MNHEY and CDR2 SMNVEV (reference sequence). Deletions cut 8 bases from V and 0 bases from J, with 11 bases between. The CDR3 runs to 13 residues. CDR3 DNA: TGTGCCAGCTTCCCCTCGAGCTCCTACGAGCAGTACTTC. Amino acids: CASFPSSSYEQYF.

This chain uses TRBV4-3 with TRBJ2-1; perhaps TRBD1 as D (5 bases). CDR3 length equals 18 residues. Germline CDR1 reads LGHNA; CDR2 reads YSLEER. V shed 3 bases and J shed 2 bases, with 20 bases lying between them. CDR3: CASSHPRTFEGTYNEQFF. The CDR3, as DNA: TGCGCCAGCAGCCACCCCAGGACATTCGAAGGCACCTACAATGAGCAGTTCTTC.

This clone showed up just a few times. V gene TRBV27 combines with J gene TRBJ2-1; 13 positions agree with TRBD2. The CDR3 extends over 19 amino acids. V shed 2 bases and J 0 bases; nucleotides not matched to a gene: 7. Germline V gives CDR1 MNHEY, CDR2 SMNVEV (reference sequence). The CDR3: CASSLGGLAGLRSYNEQFF. The CDR3 DNA follows: TGTGCCAGCAGTTTAGGGGGACTAGCGGGATTACGCTCCTACAATGAGCAGTTCTTC.

This chain connects TRBV5-1 to TRBJ1-4; D may be TRBD1 (6 bases). The CDR3 contains 14 residues. In germline, CDR1 is SGHRS, CDR2 YFSETQ. Trimming took 0 bases from V and 4 from J, leaving 7 bases between them. The CDR3 DNA reads as TGCGCCAGCAGCTTGGGACAGGTTAATGAAAAACTGTTTTTT. Protein product: CASSLGQVNEKLFF.

The CDR3 loop reads CASSLAGPSSYEQYF. In DNA, the CDR3 is TGTGCCAGCAGTTTAGCAGGTCCGAGCTCCTACGAGCAGTACTTC. The V call is TRBV28, the J call TRBJ2-7; D remains ambiguous. Germline-derived CDR1 and CDR2 are MDHEN and SYDVKM. The CDR3 contains 15 residues. V was shortened by 2 bases and J by 0 bases, with 11 bases between the two germline ends.

The CDR3 loop reads CASSVGPPGSGNTIYF. The CDR3 DNA is TGTGCCAGCAGCGTAGGGCCTCCGGGCTCTGGAAACACCATATATTTT. The V call is TRBV9, the J call TRBJ1-3; D unclear. V lost 0 bases, J lost 0 bases, and 10 bases lay in between. CDR1 is SGDLS and CDR2 is YYNGEE in the germline V gene. The CDR3 extends over 16 amino acids.

The rearrangement uses TRBV18 and TRBJ2-1; TRBD2 matches 7 bases. The V gene's germline CDR1 is KGHSH and CDR2 LQKENI. V shed 2 bases and J 9 bases; nucleotides not matched to a gene: 7. This CDR3 is built from 14 residues. CDR3 in amino acids: CASSPTAGVGEQFF. The DNA for the CDR3 is TGTGCCAGCTCACCAACGGCGGGGGTGGGTGAGCAGTTCTTC.

This rearrangement joins TRBV21-1 to TRBJ1-2; the D call TRBD1 from the table was never checked on the DNA. TRBV21-1 constitutes a pseudogene. The CDR3 length is 18 residues. The CDR3 loop is CASSPPGTGGARFTGYTF. Written as DNA, the CDR3 is TGTGCCAGCAGCCCACCTGGGACAGGGGGCGCACGGTTCACGGGCTACACCTTC.